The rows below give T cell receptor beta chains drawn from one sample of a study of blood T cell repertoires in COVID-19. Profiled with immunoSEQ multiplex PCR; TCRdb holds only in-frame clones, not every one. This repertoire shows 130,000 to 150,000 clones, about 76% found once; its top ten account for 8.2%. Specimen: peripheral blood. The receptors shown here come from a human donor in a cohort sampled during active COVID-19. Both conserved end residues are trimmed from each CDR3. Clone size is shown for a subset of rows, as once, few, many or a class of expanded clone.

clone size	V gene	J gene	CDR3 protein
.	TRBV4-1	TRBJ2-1	ASSQGLAESYNEQF
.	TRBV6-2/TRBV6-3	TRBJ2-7	ASSYAASRKYEQY
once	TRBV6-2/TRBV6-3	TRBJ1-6	ASSWDNYNSPLH
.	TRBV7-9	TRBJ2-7	ASNLPQGDGYEQY
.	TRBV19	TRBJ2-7	ASSYSGSLSYEQY
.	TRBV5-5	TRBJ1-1	ASSLVGGLNTEAF
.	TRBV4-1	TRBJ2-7	ASSQSPGGSDNEQY
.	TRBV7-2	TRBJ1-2	ASSIPTGTYT
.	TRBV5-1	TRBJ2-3	ASRSGLNNRYITDTQY
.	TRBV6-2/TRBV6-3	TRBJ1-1	ASSYGDRDTEAF
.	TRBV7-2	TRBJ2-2	ASSIFPSGRSNTGELF
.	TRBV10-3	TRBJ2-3	AIRDSSTDTQY
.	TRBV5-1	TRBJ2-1	ASSLMTSGTGYNEQF
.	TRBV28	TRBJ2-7	ASSHIITSTYEQY
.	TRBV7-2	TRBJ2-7	ASSLRVTSGIREQY
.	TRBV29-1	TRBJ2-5	SVDPLRGGGETQY
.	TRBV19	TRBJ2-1	ASSPQGTENNEQF
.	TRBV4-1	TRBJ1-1	ASSQKTGVPNTEAF
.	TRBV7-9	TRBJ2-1	ASSQGLAGVYEQF
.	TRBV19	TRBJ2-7	ASSTDGRRSYEQY
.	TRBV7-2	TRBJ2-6	ASSLQVRTSGANVLT
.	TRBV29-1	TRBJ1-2	SVSREARNGYT
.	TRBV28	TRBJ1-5	ASSTTGTGGNQPQH
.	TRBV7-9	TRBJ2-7	ASSLARAYEQY
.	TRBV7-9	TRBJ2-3	ASSPPNLAGGPTDTQY
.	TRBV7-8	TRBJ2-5	ASSVSPLHPGDQETQY
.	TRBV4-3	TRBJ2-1	ASSQFSYNEQF
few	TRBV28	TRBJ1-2	ASNPSQGGGYT
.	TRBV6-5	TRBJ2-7	ASGHREGPYEQY
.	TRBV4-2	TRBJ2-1	ASSRISGSIYNEQF
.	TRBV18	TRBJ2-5	ASSPMGRMETQY
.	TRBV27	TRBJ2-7	ASSWRDSYEQY
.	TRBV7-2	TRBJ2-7	ASSPLVGSNEQY